The 31 T cell receptor beta chains reported below all come from one sample, sequenced in a study of CXCR3-negative and CXCR3-positive naive CD8 T cells. 5' RACE that incorporated UMI labels was used to prepare the TRB cDNA libraries. Reanalyzing the 5' RACE reads, TCRdb keeps one entry per CDR3 protein, without DNA. In all, the sample yields 6,500 to 10,000 distinct CDR3 sequences. The sample comprised naive CXCR3- CD8+ T cells from blood. Subset in this sample: CD45RO-CCR7+CD27+CD95- naive CD8+ T cells lacking CXCR3 (TNR3-). The source of these receptors is a human donor in good health. Some clones in this sample may be carry-over from other donors' samples.

This sequence joins TRBV15 and TRBJ2-7. The CDR3 is 15 amino acids. In germline, CDR1 is LNHNV, CDR2 YYDKDF (reference sequence). This CDR3 is CATSRDQGVGYEQYF.

The chain is built from TRBV28 and TRBJ1-5. Germline V CDR1 and CDR2: MDHEN, SYDVKM. This CDR3 comprises 16 residues. The CDR3 sequence is CASSSVGVSVNQPQHF.

The chain carries TRBV29-1 and TRBJ1-2. CDR1 is SQVTM, CDR2 ANQGSEA, per germline. The CDR3 is made up of 18 amino acids. The CDR3 spells CSVELYLTLKSPNYGYTF.

This chain joins TRBV29-1 and TRBJ2-3; TCRdb reports TRBD1, a call that lacks DNA to check it against. This CDR3 comprises 14 residues. In germline, CDR1 is SQVTM, CDR2 ANQGSEA. The CDR3 loop is CSVEGDSPWDTQYF.

This clonotype is medium-sized (0.01 to 0.1%) by frequency. The rearrangement uses TRBV29-1 and TRBJ2-1; with no DNA, the TCRdb D assignment of TRBD2 cannot be verified. The CDR3 is 20 amino acids. Germline CDR1 SQVTM, CDR2 ANQGSEA. Here the CDR3 reads CSVEGPGGLAGVLSYNEQFF.

This chain joins TRBV28 and TRBJ2-1. The CDR3 runs to 16 residues. Germline assignment: CDR1 MDHEN and CDR2 SYDVKM. This CDR3 reads CASSLLVIASYNEQFF.

This clonotype counts as medium-sized by frequency. The rearrangement links TRBV27 to TRBJ2-7; TCRdb reports TRBD1, a call that lacks DNA to check it against. The CDR3 is 14 amino acids. The germline CDR1 and CDR2 sequences are MNHEY and SMNVEV (reference sequence). The CDR3 loop is CASSLMGAVDEQYF.

The V and J genes are TRBV20-1 and TRBJ1-4; TCRdb's assignment of TRBD1 cannot be checked, as there is no DNA. CDR3 length equals 14 residues. Looked up from germline, CDR1 is DFQATT and CDR2 is SNEGSKA (reference sequence). CDR3 sequence: CSAREGGGNEKLFF.

The V call is TRBV6-6, the J call TRBJ2-5; checking the TCRdb D call of TRBD1 is not possible without DNA. Germline CDR1 MNHNY, CDR2 SVGAGI (reference sequence). There are 15 residues in the CDR3. CDR3 loop: CASRPLDRVQETQYF.

The chain carries TRBV19 and TRBJ2-7; TCRdb reports TRBD1, a call that lacks DNA to check it against. The CDR3 totals 14 residues. Germline values: CDR1 LNHDA, CDR2 SQIVND (reference sequence). The CDR3 sequence is CASSAGTEFYEQYF.

This clonotype is identified as medium-sized from frequency. The chain uses TRBV19 and TRBJ1-5; the TCRdb D gene call, TRBD1, has no DNA to confirm it. The CDR3 has 16 residues. Germline V gene data show CDR1 as LNHDA and CDR2 as SQIVND (reference sequence). CDR3 sequence: CASSIRRGGLNQPQHF.

By frequency, this clonotype is medium-sized. V gene TRBV7-9 combines with J gene TRBJ2-1; TCRdb returns TRBD1, unconfirmable since there is no DNA. This CDR3 is built from 15 residues. Germline values: CDR1 SEHNR, CDR2 FQNEAQ (reference sequence). CDR3: CASSSQGEFGDEQFF. The full variable domain, in which reference TRBV7-9 and TRBJ2-1 provide the parts outside the CDR3, is DTGVSQNPRHKITKRGQNVTFRCDPISEHNRLYWYRQTLGQGPEFLTYFQNEAQLEKSRLLSDRFSAERPKGSFSTLEIQRTEQGDSAMYLCASSSQGEFGDEQFFGPGTRLTVL.

The V call is TRBV20-1, the J call TRBJ2-1; as DNA is missing, the TRBD2 call by TCRdb cannot be tested. The CDR3 loop spans 14 amino acids. Per germline, CDR1 DFQATT and CDR2 SNEGSKA (reference sequence). The CDR3 region is CSARDGPQGNEQFF.

V and J are TRBV27 and TRBJ2-3. The germline V gene has CDR1 MNHEY and CDR2 SMNVEV (reference sequence). The CDR3 covers 13 residues. CDR3 loop: CASSLGDTDTQYF.

The chain carries TRBV29-1 and TRBJ2-6. The CDR3 covers 13 residues. Germline lookup yields CDR1 SQVTM and CDR2 ANQGSEA. The CDR3 protein is CSVVTSGANVLTF.

This CDR3 reads CASSFQLGTGSDTQYF. The chain couples TRBV5-5 to TRBJ2-3; the TCRdb D gene call, TRBD1, has no DNA to confirm it. CDR3 length: 16 residues. The germline V gene encodes CDR1 SGHKS and CDR2 YYEKEE (reference sequence).

This clonotype registers medium-sized by frequency. V usage is TRBV12-3 or TRBV12-4 and J usage is TRBJ2-1; there is no DNA to check the TCRdb D call of TRBD1. The CDR3 is made up of 13 amino acids. The chain's CDR3 is CATLEPGANEQFF.

The V gene is TRBV7-8, the J gene TRBJ1-1; TCRdb names TRBD1, which stays unverified in the absence of DNA. CDR1 SGHVS and CDR2 FQNEAQ come from the germline V gene. The CDR3 sequence is 17 residues long. This CDR3 is CASSPPNRGLGNTEAFF.

The genes are TRBV6-2 or TRBV6-3 and TRBJ2-7; TCRdb outputs TRBD1, but without DNA this stays unchecked. This CDR3 contains 19 residues. CDR1 and CDR2 (germline): MNHEY, SVGEGT. This chain's CDR3 is CASSQDIRDLYDPPREQYF.

The rearrangement joins TRBV5-1 to TRBJ2-7; TCRdb calls TRBD1, which cannot be checked without DNA. CDR1 and CDR2 from the germline V gene are SGHRS and YFSETQ. The CDR3 totals 14 residues. CDR3 sequence reads: CASSLGQGEDEQYF.

This clonotype is medium-sized by frequency. The V call is TRBV11-2, the J call TRBJ2-2; without DNA, the TCRdb call of TRBD2 cannot be checked. The length of the CDR3 is 18 residues. Germline CDR1 and CDR2: SGHAT and FQNNGV. CDR3: CASSSRLAGQSNTGELFF.

Measured by frequency, this clonotype is medium-sized (0.01 to 0.1%). The chain has TRBV14 and TRBJ1-2; the TCRdb D gene call, TRBD1, has no DNA to confirm it. The CDR3 is made up of 13 amino acids. CDR1 is SGHDN, CDR2 FVKESK, per germline. CDR3 in amino acids: CASSQTQGGGYTF. The full variable domain, its missing parts supplied by reference TRBV14 and TRBJ1-2, is EAGVTQFPSHSVIEKGQTVTLRCDPISGHDNLYWYRRVMGKEIKFLLHFVKESKQDESGMPNNRFLAERTGGTYSTLKVQPAELEDSGVYFCASSQTQGGGYTFGSGTRLTVV.

This clonotype counts as medium-sized by frequency. The chain uses TRBV20-1 and TRBJ1-1. Germline CDR1 is DFQATT and CDR2 is SNEGSKA (reference sequence). This CDR3 has 15 amino acids. CDR3 region: CSASPLDPGLVEAFF.

CDR3 amino acids: CSVWTSGEKYF. This rearrangement joins TRBV29-1 to TRBJ2-3; there is no DNA to check the TCRdb D call of TRBD2. The CDR3 has 11 amino acids. In germline, CDR1 is SQVTM, CDR2 ANQGSEA.

This chain joins TRBV29-1 and TRBJ2-1; there is no DNA to check the TCRdb D call of TRBD1. This CDR3 is 14 amino acids long. CDR1 is SQVTM, CDR2 ANQGSEA, per germline. CDR3 region: CSALGRDLYNEQFF.

Judged by frequency, this clonotype is medium-sized (0.01 to 0.1%). This rearrangement joins TRBV20-1 to TRBJ1-5; with no DNA, the TCRdb D assignment of TRBD1 cannot be verified. The CDR3 spans 14 residues. Germline V gene data show CDR1 as DFQATT and CDR2 as SNEGSKA (reference sequence). The CDR3 reads CSSERGLGNQPQHF.

By frequency, this clonotype is medium-sized (0.01 to 0.1%). J is TRBJ2-1 and V is TRBV7-9; TCRdb lists TRBD2, though no DNA is available to test this call. The CDR3 is 13 amino acids. Per the germline V gene, CDR1 is SEHNR and CDR2 is FQNEAQ (reference sequence). The CDR3 sequence: CASSFGGEDEQFF.

The chain recombines TRBV29-1 with TRBJ2-3. Germline V gene lookup returns CDR1 SQVTM and CDR2 ANQGSEA. The CDR3 extends over 14 amino acids. The CDR3 is CSVEGQGSTDTQYF.

This chain uses TRBV20-1 with TRBJ2-3; TCRdb picks TRBD2, but there is no DNA to check that call. The CDR3 loop spans 21 amino acids. Germline values: CDR1 DFQATT, CDR2 SNEGSKA (reference sequence). CDR3 region: CSARDALFAGGRPLSTDTQYF.

The rearrangement uses TRBV20-1 and TRBJ2-1; TCRdb indicates TRBD2, and absent DNA this call remains unverified. Germline lookup yields CDR1 DFQATT and CDR2 SNEGSKA (reference sequence). The CDR3 has 15 residues. This CDR3 is CSARPRTRFYNEQFF.

This clonotype counts as medium-sized by frequency. The V and J genes are TRBV7-9 and TRBJ1-2; the D call from TCRdb, TRBD1, cannot be confirmed without DNA. Germline CDR1 reads SEHNR; CDR2 reads FQNEAQ (reference sequence). The CDR3 loop spans 13 amino acids. Here the CDR3 reads CASRPGGWYGYTF.